This T cell receptor beta chain was sequenced in a study of metastatic and nonmetastatic thyroid tumors. The overall study: Where malignant and benign thyroid patients were concerned, repertoires were compared across blood and tumor or nodule tissue. The study, taken as a whole, reports: Reported TCR beta diversity, measured in blood and tumor, was significantly higher for malignant thyroid tumors than for benign nodules.

TCRdb re-processed the PCR reads through MiXCR. The sample lists 12,000 to 15,000 clones, roughly 28% occurring once. This clone qualifies as large (0.1 to 1%). Its antigen is undetermined. Trimming pared 8 bases from V and 8 bases from J, leaving 13 bases between. Germline CDR1 and CDR2: MNHNS and SASEGT. There are 13 residues in the CDR3. Thyroid surgery had not been preceded by any treatment in any patient. This TCR was sampled from a female donor with papillary thyroid cancer or a benign thyroid nodule (not recorded which). Some clones in this sample may be carry-over from other donors' samples. V and J are TRBV6-1 and TRBJ1-6; D might be TRBD1 (6 bases). The material sequenced was blood. CDR3 DNA sequence: TGTGCCAGCTCTGACAGGAATGATTCACCCCTCCACTTT. This codes for CASSDRNDSPLHF.